Each of the 5 T cell receptor beta chains below was sequenced from the same sample in a study of blood T cell repertoires in COVID-19. The assay was immunoSEQ multiplex PCR, and TCRdb's table has in-frame clones only and misses some. The sample includes about 100,000 clones, approximately 83% of them seen just once. Material: PBMCs or T cells enriched from blood (not recorded which). These receptors came from a woman aged 45-59 years who had recovered from COVID-19.

V is TRBV6-4 and J is TRBJ2-2; possibly TRBD1 for D (6 bases). Germline V gives CDR1 MRHNA, CDR2 SNTAGT. The CDR3 has 14 amino acids. V lost 6 bases and J 3 bases, leaving 11 bases between the germline ends. In DNA form, the CDR3 reads TGTGCCAGCAGCCGGGACACCCACACCGGGGAGCTGTTTTTT. Translation gives CASSRDTHTGELFF.

This chain connects TRBV7-3 to TRBJ2-1; the D is unclear. V was cut by 5 bases and J by 0 bases, with 11 bases left in between. Germline CDR1 SGHTA, CDR2 FQGTGA. The CDR3 length is 15 residues. CDR3: CASSPLRSSYNEQFF. The CDR3 DNA is TGTGCCAGCAGCCCTCTTAGAAGCTCCTACAATGAGCAGTTCTTC.

This clone was seen ten or more times. J is TRBJ2-2 and V is TRBV5-1, with D maybe TRBD2 (7 bases). With 3 bases removed from V and 7 bases from J, the gap between germline ends came to 19 bases. The CDR3 loop spans 16 amino acids. Germline CDR1 SGHRS, CDR2 YFSETQ. The CDR3 DNA sequence: TGCGCCAGCAGCTGGGACCTCGGGGGGCAAGGCGGGGAGCTGTTTTTT. Protein product: CASSWDLGGQGGELFF.

The CDR3 loop reads CASSSRQGGQPQHF. The CDR3 bases are TGTGCCAGCAGTTCGAGACAGGGGGGCCAGCCCCAGCATTTT. V is TRBV6-5 and J is TRBJ1-5, with 9 nucleotides matching TRBD1. Germline V gives CDR1 MNHEY, CDR2 SVGAGI. After removal of 4 bases from V and 7 bases from J, the junction contained 5 bases not matched to a gene. CDR3 length: 14 amino acids.

The rearrangement joins TRBV18 to TRBJ2-7, with 8 positions matching TRBD2. From germline, CDR1 is KGHSH and CDR2 LQKENI. This CDR3 contains 15 residues. V was clipped by 6 bases and J by 4 bases; unmatched bases: 11. The CDR3 is CASSPAGTRTYEQYF. In nucleotides, the CDR3 is TGTGCCAGCTCCCCGGCCGGGACTAGGACGTACGAGCAGTACTTC.